The source of this TCR beta chain is a study of blood T cell repertoires in COVID-19. Trimming at V came to 9 bases and at J to 0 bases, leaving 7 bases not matched to a gene. CDR1 and CDR2 from the germline V gene are MNHEY and SVGAGI. The CDR3 is made up of 15 amino acids. Profiled with immunoSEQ multiplex PCR; TCRdb holds only in-frame clones, not every one. The sample includes over 150,000 clones, approximately 84% of them seen just once. The material sequenced was PBMCs or T cells enriched from blood (not recorded which). The clonotype comes from a man aged 35 to 55 who had recovered from COVID-19. This rearrangement joins TRBV6-5 to TRBJ1-2; 10 positions agree with TRBD1. CDR3 sequence (DNA): TGTGCCAGTTGCGGACAGGGGGTCGCTAACTATGGCTACACCTTC. Translated: CASCGQGVANYGYTF.